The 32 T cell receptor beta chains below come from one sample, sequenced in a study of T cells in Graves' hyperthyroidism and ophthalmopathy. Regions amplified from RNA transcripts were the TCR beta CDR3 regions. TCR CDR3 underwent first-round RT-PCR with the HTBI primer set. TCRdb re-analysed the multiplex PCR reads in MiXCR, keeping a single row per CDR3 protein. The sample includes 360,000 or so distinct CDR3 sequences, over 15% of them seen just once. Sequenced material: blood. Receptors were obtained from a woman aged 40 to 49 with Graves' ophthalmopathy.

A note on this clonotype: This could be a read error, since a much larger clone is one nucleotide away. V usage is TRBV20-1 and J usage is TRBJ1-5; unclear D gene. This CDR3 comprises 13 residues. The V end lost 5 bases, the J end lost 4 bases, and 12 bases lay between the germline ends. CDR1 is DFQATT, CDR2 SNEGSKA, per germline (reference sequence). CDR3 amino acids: CSAVRIANQPQHF. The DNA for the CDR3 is TGCAGTGCTGTAAGGATAGCAAATCAGCCCCAGCATTTT.

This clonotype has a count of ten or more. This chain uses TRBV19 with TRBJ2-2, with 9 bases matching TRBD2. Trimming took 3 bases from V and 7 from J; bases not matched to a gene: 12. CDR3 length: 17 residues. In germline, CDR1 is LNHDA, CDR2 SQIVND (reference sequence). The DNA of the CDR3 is TGTGCCAGTAGTATGGGACTAGCCGGCTTGCGGAGCGGGGAGCTGTTTTTT. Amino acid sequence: CASSMGLAGLRSGELFF.

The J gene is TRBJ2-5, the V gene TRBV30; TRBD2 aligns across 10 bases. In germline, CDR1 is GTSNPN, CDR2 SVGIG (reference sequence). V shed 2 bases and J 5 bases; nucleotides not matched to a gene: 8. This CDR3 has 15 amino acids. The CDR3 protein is CAWSRGLALLETQYF. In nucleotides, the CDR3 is TGTGCCTGGAGTAGGGGACTAGCGTTGTTGGAGACCCAGTACTTC.

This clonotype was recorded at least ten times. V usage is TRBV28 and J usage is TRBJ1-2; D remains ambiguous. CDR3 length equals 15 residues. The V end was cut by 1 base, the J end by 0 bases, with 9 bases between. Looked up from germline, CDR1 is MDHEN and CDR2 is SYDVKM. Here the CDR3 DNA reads TGTGCCAGCAGTTTATTTCCGGGAACTAACTATGGCTACACCTTC. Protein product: CASSLFPGTNYGYTF.

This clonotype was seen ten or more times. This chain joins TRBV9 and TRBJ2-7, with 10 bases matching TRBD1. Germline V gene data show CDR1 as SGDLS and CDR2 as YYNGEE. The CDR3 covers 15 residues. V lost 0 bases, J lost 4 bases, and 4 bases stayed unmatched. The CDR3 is CASSVGDRGLYEQYF. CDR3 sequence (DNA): TGTGCCAGCAGCGTAGGTGACAGGGGGCTGTACGAGCAGTACTTC.

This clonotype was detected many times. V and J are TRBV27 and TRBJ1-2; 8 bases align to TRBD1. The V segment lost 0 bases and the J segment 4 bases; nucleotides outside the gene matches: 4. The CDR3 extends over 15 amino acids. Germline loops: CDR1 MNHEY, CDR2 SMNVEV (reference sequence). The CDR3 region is CASSLSGTGTYGYTF. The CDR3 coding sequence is TGTGCCAGCAGTTTATCCGGGACAGGTACCTATGGCTACACCTTC.

The CDR3, as DNA: TGTGCCAGCAGCAAAACCCAGGGAACCCAGTACTTC. This translates into CASSKTQGTQYF. This chain joins TRBV7-9 and TRBJ2-5, with D maybe TRBD1 (5 bases). CDR3 size: 12 residues. V lost 5 bases to trimming and J lost 8 bases, with 12 bases between them. Germline loops: CDR1 SEHNR, CDR2 FQNEAQ (reference sequence).

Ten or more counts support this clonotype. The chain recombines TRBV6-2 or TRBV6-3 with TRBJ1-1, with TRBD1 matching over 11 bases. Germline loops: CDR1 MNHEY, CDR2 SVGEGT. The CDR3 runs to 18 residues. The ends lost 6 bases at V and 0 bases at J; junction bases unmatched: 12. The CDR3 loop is CASSLTRDRGVMNTEAFF. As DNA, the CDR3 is TGTGCCAGCAGCCTTACCCGGGACAGGGGGGTTATGAACACTGAAGCTTTCTTT.

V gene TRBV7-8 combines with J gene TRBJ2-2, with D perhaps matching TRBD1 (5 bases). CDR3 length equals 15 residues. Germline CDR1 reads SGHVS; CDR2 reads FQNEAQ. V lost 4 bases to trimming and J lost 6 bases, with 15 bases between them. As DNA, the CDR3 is TGTGCCAGCAGCTCTGCCGGCAGGGTCGCCGGGGAGCTGTTTTTT. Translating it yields CASSSAGRVAGELFF.

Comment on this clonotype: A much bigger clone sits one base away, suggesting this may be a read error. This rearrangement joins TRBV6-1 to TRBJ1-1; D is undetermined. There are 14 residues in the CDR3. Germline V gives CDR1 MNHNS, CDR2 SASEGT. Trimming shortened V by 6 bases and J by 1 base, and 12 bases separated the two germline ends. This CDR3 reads CASRLKGSNTEAFF. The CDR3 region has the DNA TGTGCCAGCAGACTCAAAGGCTCGAACACTGAAGCTTTCTTT.

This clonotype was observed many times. In DNA, the CDR3 is TGTGCCTGGAGGGACAGTAGCAATCAGCCCCAGCATTTT. Translation: CAWRDSSNQPQHF. The chain employs TRBV30 and TRBJ1-5; D might be TRBD1 (6 bases). The V and J ends lost 3 bases and 0 bases respectively, with 6 bases between them. Germline lookup yields CDR1 GTSNPN and CDR2 SVGIG (reference sequence). The CDR3 loop spans 13 amino acids.

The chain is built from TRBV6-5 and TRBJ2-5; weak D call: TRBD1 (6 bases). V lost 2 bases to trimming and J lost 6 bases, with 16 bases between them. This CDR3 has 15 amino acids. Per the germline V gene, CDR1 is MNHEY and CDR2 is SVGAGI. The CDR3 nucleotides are TGTGCCAGCAGTTACGGCGCGTGGGACACAAAGACCCAGTACTTC. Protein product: CASSYGAWDTKTQYF.

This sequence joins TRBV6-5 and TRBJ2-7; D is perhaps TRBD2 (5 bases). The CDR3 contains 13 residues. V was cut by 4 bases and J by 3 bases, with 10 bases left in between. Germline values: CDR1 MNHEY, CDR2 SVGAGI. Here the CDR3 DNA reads TGTGCCAGCAGTTGGACTGACGGCTACGAGCAGTACTTC. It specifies CASSWTDGYEQYF.

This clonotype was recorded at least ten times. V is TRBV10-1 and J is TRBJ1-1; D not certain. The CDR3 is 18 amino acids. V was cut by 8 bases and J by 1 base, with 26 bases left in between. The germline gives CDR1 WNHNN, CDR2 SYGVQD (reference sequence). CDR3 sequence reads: CASWRVISVLQSNTEAFF. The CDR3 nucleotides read TGCGCCAGCTGGAGGGTAATTTCGGTTTTACAGTCGAACACTGAAGCTTTCTTT.

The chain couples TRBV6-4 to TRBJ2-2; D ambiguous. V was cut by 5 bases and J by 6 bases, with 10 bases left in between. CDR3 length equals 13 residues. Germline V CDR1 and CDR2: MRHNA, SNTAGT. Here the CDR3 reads CASSPAGPGELFF. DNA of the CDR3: TGTGCCAGCAGTCCGGCAGGTCCCGGGGAGCTGTTTTTT.

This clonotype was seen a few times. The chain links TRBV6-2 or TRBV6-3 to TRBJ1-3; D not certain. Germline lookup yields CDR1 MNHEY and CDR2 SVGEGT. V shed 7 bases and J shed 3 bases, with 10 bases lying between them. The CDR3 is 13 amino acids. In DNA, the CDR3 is TGTGCCAGCATCCCCGGCGGTGGAAACACCATATATTTT. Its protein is CASIPGGGNTIYF.

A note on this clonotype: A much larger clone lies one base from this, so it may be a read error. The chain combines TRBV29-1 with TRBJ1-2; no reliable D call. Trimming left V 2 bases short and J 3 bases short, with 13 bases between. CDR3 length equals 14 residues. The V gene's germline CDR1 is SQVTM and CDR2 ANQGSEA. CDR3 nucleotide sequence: TGCAGCGTTGAATTAGTGGGTCACGACTATGGCTACACCTTC. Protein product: CSVELVGHDYGYTF.

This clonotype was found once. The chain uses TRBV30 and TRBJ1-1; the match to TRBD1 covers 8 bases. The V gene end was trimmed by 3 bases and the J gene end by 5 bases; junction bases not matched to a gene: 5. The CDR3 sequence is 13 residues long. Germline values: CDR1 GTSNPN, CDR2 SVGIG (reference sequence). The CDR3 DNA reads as TGTGCCTGGAGCCCGGACAGGGAAACTGAAGCTTTCTTT. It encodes CAWSPDRETEAFF.

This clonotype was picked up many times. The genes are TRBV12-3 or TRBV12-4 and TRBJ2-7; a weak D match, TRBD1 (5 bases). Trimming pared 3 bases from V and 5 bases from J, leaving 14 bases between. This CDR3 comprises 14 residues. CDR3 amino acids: CASSFELGHHEQYF. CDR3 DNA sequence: TGTGCCAGCAGTTTTGAGCTGGGGCATCACGAGCAGTACTTC.

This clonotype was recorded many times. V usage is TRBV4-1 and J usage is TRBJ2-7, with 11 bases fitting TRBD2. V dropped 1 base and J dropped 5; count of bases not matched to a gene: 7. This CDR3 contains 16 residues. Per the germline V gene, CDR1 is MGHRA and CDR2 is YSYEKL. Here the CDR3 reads CASSQVTSGSRHEQYF. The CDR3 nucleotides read TGCGCCAGCAGCCAAGTCACTAGCGGGAGCCGACACGAGCAGTACTTC.

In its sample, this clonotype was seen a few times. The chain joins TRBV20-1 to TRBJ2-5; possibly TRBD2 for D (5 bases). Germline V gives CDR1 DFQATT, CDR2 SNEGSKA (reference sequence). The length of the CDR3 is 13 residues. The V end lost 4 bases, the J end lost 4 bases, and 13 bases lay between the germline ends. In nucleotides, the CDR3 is TGCAGTGCTAATTTCGGGGTGGGAGAGACCCAGTACTTC. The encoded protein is CSANFGVGETQYF.

CDR3: CAWSVLGQGEQYF. The CDR3 DNA is TGTGCCTGGAGTGTTCTGGGTCAGGGCGAGCAGTACTTC. This sequence joins TRBV30 and TRBJ2-7; the D gene is possibly TRBD1 (5 bases). Looked up from germline, CDR1 is GTSNPN and CDR2 is SVGIG (reference sequence). The V gene lost 0 bases and the J gene lost 6 bases, with 12 bases spanning the gap. This CDR3 region has 13 residues. The complete variable domain, with remaining parts taken from reference TRBV30 and TRBJ2-7, reads SQTIHQWPATLVQPVGSPLSLECTVEGTSNPNLYWYRQAAGRGLQLLFYSVGIGQISSEVPQNLSASRPQDRQFILSSKKLLLSDSGFYLCAWSVLGQGEQYFGPGTRLTVT.

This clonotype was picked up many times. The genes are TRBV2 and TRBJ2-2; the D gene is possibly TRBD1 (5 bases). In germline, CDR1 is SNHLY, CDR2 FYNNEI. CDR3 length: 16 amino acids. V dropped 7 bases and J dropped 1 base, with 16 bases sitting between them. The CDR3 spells CASKVQGTLNTGELFF. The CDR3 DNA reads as TGTGCCAGCAAGGTGCAGGGAACTTTGAACACCGGGGAGCTGTTTTTT.

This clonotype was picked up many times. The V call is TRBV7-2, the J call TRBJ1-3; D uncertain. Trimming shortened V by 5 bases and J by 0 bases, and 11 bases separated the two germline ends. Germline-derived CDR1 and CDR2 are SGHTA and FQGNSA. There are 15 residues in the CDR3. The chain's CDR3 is CASSLTGDSGNTIYF. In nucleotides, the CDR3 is TGTGCCAGCAGCCTCACGGGAGACTCTGGAAACACCATATATTTT.

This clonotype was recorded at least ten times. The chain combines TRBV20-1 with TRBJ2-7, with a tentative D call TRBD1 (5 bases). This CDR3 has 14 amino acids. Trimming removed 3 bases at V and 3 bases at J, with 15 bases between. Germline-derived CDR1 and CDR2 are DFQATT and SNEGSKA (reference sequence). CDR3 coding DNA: TGCAGTGCTAGGCCGCCAGACAGTCTCTACGAGCAGTACTTC. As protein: CSARPPDSLYEQYF.

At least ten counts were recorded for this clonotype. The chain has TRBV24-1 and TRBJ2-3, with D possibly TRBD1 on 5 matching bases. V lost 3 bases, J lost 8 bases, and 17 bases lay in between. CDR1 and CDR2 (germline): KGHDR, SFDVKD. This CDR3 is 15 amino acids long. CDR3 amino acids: CATSDRGTGFGTQYF. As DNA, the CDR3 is TGTGCCACCAGTGATAGGGGTACCGGGTTCGGTACGCAGTATTTT.

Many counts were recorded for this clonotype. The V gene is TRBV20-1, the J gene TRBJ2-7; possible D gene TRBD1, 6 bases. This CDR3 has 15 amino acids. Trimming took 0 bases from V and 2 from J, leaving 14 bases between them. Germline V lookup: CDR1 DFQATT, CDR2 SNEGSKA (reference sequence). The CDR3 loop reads CSARDENRVTYEQYF. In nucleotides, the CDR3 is TGCAGTGCTAGAGATGAAAACAGGGTCACCTACGAGCAGTACTTC.

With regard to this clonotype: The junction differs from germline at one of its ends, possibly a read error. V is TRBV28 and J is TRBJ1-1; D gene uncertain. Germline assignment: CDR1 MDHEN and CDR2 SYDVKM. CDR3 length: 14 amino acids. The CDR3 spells CASSVKPKNAEAFF. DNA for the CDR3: TGTGCCAGCAGTGTTAAGCCGAAGAACGCTGAAGCTTTCTTT.

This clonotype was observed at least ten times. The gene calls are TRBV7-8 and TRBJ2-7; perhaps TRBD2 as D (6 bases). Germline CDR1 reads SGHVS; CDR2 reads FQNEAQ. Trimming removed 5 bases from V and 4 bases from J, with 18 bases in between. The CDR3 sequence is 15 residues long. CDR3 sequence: CASSTPRSGLYEQYF. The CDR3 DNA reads TGTGCCAGCAGCACACCTCGTAGCGGTCTATACGAGCAGTACTTC.

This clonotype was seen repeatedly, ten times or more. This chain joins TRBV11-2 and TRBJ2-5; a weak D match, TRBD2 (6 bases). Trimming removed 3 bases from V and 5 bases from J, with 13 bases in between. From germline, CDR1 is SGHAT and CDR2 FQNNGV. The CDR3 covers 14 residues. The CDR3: CASSLGSGGETQYF. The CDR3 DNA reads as TGTGCCAGCAGCTTGGGTAGCGGTGGGGAGACCCAGTACTTC.

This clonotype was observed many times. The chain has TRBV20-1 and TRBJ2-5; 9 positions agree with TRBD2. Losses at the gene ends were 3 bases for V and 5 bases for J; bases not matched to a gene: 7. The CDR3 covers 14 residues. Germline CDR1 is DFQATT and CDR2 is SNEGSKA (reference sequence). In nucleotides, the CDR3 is TGCAGTGCTAGGTGGACTAGCGTCAGTGAGACCCAGTACTTC. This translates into CSARWTSVSETQYF.

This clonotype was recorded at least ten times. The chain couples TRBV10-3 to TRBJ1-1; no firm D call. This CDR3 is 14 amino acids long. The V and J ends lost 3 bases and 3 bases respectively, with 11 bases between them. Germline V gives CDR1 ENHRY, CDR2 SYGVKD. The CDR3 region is CAISDRVRDTEAFF. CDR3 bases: TGTGCCATCAGTGACCGGGTAAGGGACACTGAAGCTTTCTTT.